This T cell receptor beta chain was retrieved from a study of blood T cell repertoires in COVID-19. Germline V gene data show CDR1 as SQVTM and CDR2 as ANQGSEA. The length of the CDR3 is 14 residues. V was shortened by 4 bases and J by 0 bases, with 12 bases between the two germline ends. Methods used by the authors: Reference gene primer amplification gave estimated nucleated cell counts. The repertoire was sequenced with immunoSEQ multiplex PCR; TCRdb's copy has only in-frame clones and lacks some. The D gene and trimming were derived from the DNA, and the V and J assignments and clone size from that table. Counted here are about 60,000 clones, 72% occurring once; the ten biggest clones make up around 4.8%. Followed over time, Seattle patients had been enrolled while infection was active.

The V and J genes are TRBV29-1 and TRBJ1-1, with a tentative D call TRBD1 (6 bases). The receptor comes from a woman aged 70-85 years with COVID-19, enrolled during active disease. Sequenced input: peripheral blood. The CDR3 is CSVAWQGLNTEAFF. The CDR3 nucleotides are TGCAGCGTTGCATGGCAGGGGCTGAACACTGAAGCTTTCTTT.